The subject of this entry is one TCR beta chain. The antigen it binds to is not known. No base qualities exist here, and no much larger clone lies one base off it. Libraries were prepared through the immunoSEQ multiplex PCR assay. For the multiplex PCR, a mixture combining 60 forward primers for TCR Vbeta segments and 13 reverse primers for TCR Jbeta segments was used. The CDR3 region of rearranged TCR beta genes was amplified from genomic DNA with a multiplex PCR assay. On the Illumina HiSeq System, the amplified TCR beta libraries were sequenced as 87-base-pair reads. The authors' analysis ran thus. Across the 500 to 750 repertoires, a later analysis counted 80 million or so unique TCR beta chains, around 11 million of which were shared by at least two donors. To remove PCR and sequencing errors, raw reads were error-corrected and collapsed into unique sequences using a nearest-neighbor algorithm that merged closely related sequences. To assign V, D and J gene segments, CDR3 sequences were aligned to IMGT reference sequences. For a sequence to be retained, a match of at least six nucleotides was required to both a V gene segment and a J gene segment. A rearrangement counted as productive if the CDR3 had no stop codons and remained in frame with V and J, and every other rearrangement counted as non-productive. Following IMGT convention, CDR3 was defined as the stretch from the second conserved V-encoded cysteine to the conserved J-encoded phenylalanine. The earlier analysis of about 610 of the donors excluded sequences that lacked an unambiguous match to a single V gene segment. In an earlier analysis of several hundred of the donors, V segments were called functional above 56.7% productive rearrangements and were called segregating when the between-donor standard deviation exceeded 5%. A statistical classification framework was developed to diagnose cytomegalovirus status using the catalog of TCR beta chain sequences. In a later analysis, TCR nucleotide sequences were compared against IMGT/GENE-DB human TR gene sequences so that V and J genes could be assigned. A later analysis assigned CDR3 sequences and most-parsimonious VDJ recombination scenarios with the TCRdist pipeline. In a later analysis, each TCR beta chain was defined by its CDR3 amino acid sequence together with its V-gene family, and reads without a unique V-gene family were excluded. To address suspected cross-contamination and a sequencing artifact, a later analysis removed around 590 highly shared, low-generation-probability nucleotide sequences. For each public chain, a later analysis derived a clonal expansion index from normalized ranks of inferred template counts within each repertoire. A later analysis computed generation probabilities with a VDJ recombination model fitted to out-of-frame rearrangements, and checked the results against IGoR. In a later analysis, hypergeometric tests were used to score TCR-TCR, TCR-HLA and TCR-CMV co-occurrence, with a repertoire-size bias correction applied to TCR pairs. In a later analysis, false discovery rates were estimated by permuting HLA or CMV assignments 20 times. In a later analysis, co-occurring TCRs were grouped using DBSCAN, with TCRdist sequence similarity added in when clustering inside HLA-allele-positive subsets. Repertoires with fewer than 30,000 or more than 120,000 public chains, plus five repertoires with anomalous nucleotide sharing, were excluded from co-occurrence clustering. Imported from immuneACCESS, the table was reduced by TCRdb to in-frame sequences with V and J called. These copies leave out some clones; in studies compared against another copy, an unresolved V gene accounts for under half, and the cause of the remainder is not known. D and trimming come from the DNA, and the V and J calls and clone size come from that table. For this sample the table gives about 200,000 clones, of which 70% to 85% were detected only once. The ten most abundant clones make up about 0.23% of the sample.

The cohort was made up of 500 to 800 healthy bone marrow donors. At the time of sampling, all cohort members were nominally healthy, though unrecorded immune exposures were likely present. The donor tested CMV seronegative and was one of the 352 seronegative cohort members. A peripheral blood sample was collected from each donor, and TCR beta sequencing was performed on peripheral blood mononuclear cells. Genomic DNA was extracted from the blood cell samples with the Qiagen DNeasy Blood Extraction Kit. This entry is derived from a study of cytomegalovirus exposure and HLA in healthy donors (dated by TCRdb to between 2016 and 2019). With regard to the full study: According to an earlier analysis of 550 to 750 of the donors, about 179 million T cells yielded 95 million to 140 million unique TCR beta sequences and 276 Gb of sequence data. A later analysis re-analyzed previously published TCR beta repertoires from 500 to 700 donors and added high-resolution HLA genotyping to study TCR occurrence patterns. Donor age, sex, ethnicity and CMV serostatus were compiled together with the repertoire data. In addition to the first cohort of 650 to 750 subjects, a separate validation cohort of over 90 different subjects was used. To decide whether each TCR beta V gene segment behaved as functional or pseudogenic, an earlier analysis of some 540 of the donors relied on high-throughput TCR beta sequencing. The study was designed to test whether signatures of past pathogen exposure could be identified by cataloging public T cell receptors. Across 300 to 400 genotyped donors of the cohort, an average of 235,054 unique TCR beta nucleotide sequences per donor were sequenced, and 15% to 20% of those sequences were non-productive. To predict cytomegalovirus infection status, the study combined high-throughput TCR immunosequencing, statistical association of individual TCRs with disease status, and machine learning. Rather than drawing on any new phenotypic data, the later analysis identified candidate immune exposures from TCR beta sequences and the way those sequences occurred across donors. In a later genetic analysis, genome-wide SNP genotypes for about three fifths of the 666 donors were used, and that subset was treated as a discovery cohort. Typing coverage varied by locus: about 620-630 donors for A, B, C, DRB1 and DQB1; more than 500 for DQA1; nearly 610 for DPA1; 400 to 480 for DPB1. Roughly 5 DR-DQ haplotypes were treated as single units for association and clustering because of strong linkage in the cohort. Among the approximately 430 genotyped donors, approximately 77% belonged to the genetic ancestry cluster associated with self-reported Caucasian donors. HLA typing covered class I and class II loci at four-digit resolution. Every discovery cohort repertoire had been produced on one sequencing platform. Roughly 300 gigabases of sequencing data and around 88 million unique TCR sequences made up an early release that covered approximately 650 HLA-typed donors. The T cell repertoires of roughly 660 subjects were profiled by immunosequencing and related to cytomegalovirus serostatus.

What the work shows at the level of the full study, not this receptor alone: When HLA alleles, especially DR and DQ, strongly co-occurred, TCR associations were difficult to assign to individual alleles. Roughly uniform sequencing depth across donors was assumed in presence/absence analyses, although this assumption may not hold. A later analysis reported that several top co-occurrence clusters appeared linked to parvovirus B19, influenza, CMV and Epstein-Barr virus. A group of highly shared sequence variants was considered likely to be a technical artifact of the sequencing pipeline. A further reported finding was that TCR beta sequences accurately predicted the HLA-A and HLA-B alleles for most subjects in the first cohort. Cytomegalovirus status was reported to be diagnosed by the classifier with high specificity and sensitivity in both the original and validation cohorts. In a later genetic analysis, a missense DCLRE1C variant was associated with V-gene and J-gene trimming of TCR beta chains, and the association was replicated in an independent cohort. A later analysis found that HLA-associated TCR beta chains were more clonally expanded and had lower generation probabilities than equally common non-associated chains. Most CMV-associated TCR beta chains appeared to be HLA-restricted in a later analysis, and the HLA associations seemed to be driven largely by CMV exposure. The study gave a list of about 170 TCR beta chains associated with cytomegalovirus. A later analysis associated 15,000 to 20,000 TCR beta sequences with specific HLA alleles at a false discovery rate of 0.05. While some public TCRs were present in many individuals, most TCR sequences turned up only very rarely across donors. Linkage disequilibrium might explain the correlated functional status among segregating V segments, but an unknown experimental factor could not be excluded. Because HLA typing was missing for some donors at each locus, association tests included only the typed subset. According to a later genetic analysis, donors in an Asian-associated ancestry cluster had fewer N-insertions in productive TCRs than the approximately 630-donor mean. In an earlier analysis of some 540 of the donors, most TCR beta V segments appeared in productive rearrangements about 90% or about 30% of the time, broadly matching IMGT annotations. It was suggested by the authors that the approach could potentially be generalized to other disease states and immunological phenotypes. In vitro tests confirmed that three of the cytomegalovirus-associated TCR beta chains recognize cytomegalovirus antigens. Because counts were too low, roughly 18 rarely observed V segments, including chromosome 9 orphons, were left out of the earlier analysis of 587 of the donors. A later analysis found that TCR association rates varied across HLA loci, with DRB1 alleles showing the most associated TCRs and HLA-C alleles the fewest. This cohort had only TCR beta chains sequenced, and the lack of alpha or paired-chain data limited which features could be detected. For the cohort, immune exposure information was limited to CMV serostatus.

The sequence came from a girl aged 2 to 9 in good health and CMV-seronegative. Material: PBMCs.

The CDR3 here reads CASSTRTGTEAFF. The nucleotide sequence reads TGTGCCAGTAGTACCCGGACAGGGACTGAAGCTTTCTTT. The V and J segments used are TRBV19 and TRBJ1-1; 8 bases in the middle match TRBD1. The V end gives up 4 bases and the J end 5 bases, leaving 3 bases in the junction not matched to a gene. Measured from the cysteine to the phenylalanine, the CDR3 is 13 residues long. Only CDR3 DNA remains: 39 bases, in frame from the first base. The germline V gene encodes CDR1 LNHDA and CDR2 SQIVND (reference sequence).